The 5 T cell receptor beta chains presented below share a single source sample, sequenced in a study of Ad26.COV2.S vaccination and SARS-CoV-2 variants. Treatment defined: some 20 received Ad26.COV2.S at low or high dose, single or two shots; roughly five received placebo; per-sample allocation not given. Collection of the samples took place on day 63 after the first injection of vaccine or placebo. This table comes from immunoSEQ multiplex PCR, and its TCRdb copy is limited to in-frame clones, with some not included. Among fewer than 400,000 clones listed, approximately 91% were seen once. This specimen consisted of peripheral blood, obtained in a trial of Ad26.COV2.S vaccine versus placebo. Receptors originate from a person between 18 and 65 years old who received the Ad26.COV2.S COVID-19 vaccine or a placebo.

This clone was picked up one time. The chain has TRBV6-1 and TRBJ1-1; 7 nucleotides line up with TRBD1. The germline CDR1 and CDR2 sequences are MNHNS and SASEGT. This CDR3 is 15 amino acids long. Losses at the gene ends were 0 bases for V and 5 bases for J; bases not matched to a gene: 6. The CDR3: CASSEAYRGETEAFF. As DNA, the CDR3 is TGTGCCAGCAGTGAAGCGTACAGGGGAGAGACTGAAGCTTTCTTT.

The chain carries TRBV3-1 (or the pseudogene TRBV3-2) and TRBJ1-1; D is ambiguous. The CDR3 runs 13 residues. V lost 1 base, J lost 6 bases, and 9 bases lay in between. Germline assignment: CDR1 LGHDT and CDR2 YNNKEL (reference sequence). The CDR3 is CASSQVAGAEAFF. The CDR3 bases are TGTGCCAGCAGCCAAGTCGCGGGCGCTGAAGCTTTCTTT.

This rearrangement joins TRBV5-1 to TRBJ2-1; the D is unclear. This CDR3 is 15 amino acids long. CDR1 is SGHRS, CDR2 YFSETQ, per germline. V was shortened by 0 bases and J by 4 bases, with 11 bases between the two germline ends. The CDR3 bases are TGCGCCAGCAGCTTGGAGTTTCGAGTATACAATGAGCAGTTCTTC. Protein sequence: CASSLEFRVYNEQFF. Full variable domain (remainder filled in from reference TRBV5-1 and TRBJ2-1): KAGVTQTPRYLIKTRGQQVTLSCSPISGHRSVSWYQQTPGQGLQFLFEYFSETQRNKGNFPGRFSGRQFSNSRSEMNVSTLELGDSALYLCASSLEFRVYNEQFFGPGTRLTVL.

CDR3 residues: CASSIGGGGRINEQFF. The CDR3 DNA follows: TGTGCCAGTAGTATAGGGGGTGGAGGGCGGATCAATGAGCAGTTCTTC. V and J are TRBV19 and TRBJ2-1, with TRBD2 as a possible D gene (6 bases). Germline V gene sequence: CDR1 LNHDA, CDR2 SQIVND (reference sequence). The CDR3 spans 16 residues. V was cut by 1 base and J by 6 bases, with 16 bases left in between.

This chain links TRBV30 with TRBJ2-3, with D unclear. Per the germline V gene, CDR1 is GTSNPN and CDR2 is SVGIG (reference sequence). With 1 base removed from V and 4 bases from J, the gap between germline ends came to 3 bases. There are 11 residues in the CDR3. CDR3 loop: CAWSGADTQYF. The DNA of the CDR3 is TGTGCCTGGAGTGGGGCAGATACGCAGTATTTT.